This T cell receptor (beta chain) was obtained from a study of cytomegalovirus exposure and HLA in healthy donors. Study conclusions and caveats: The majority of CMV-associated TCR beta chains were reported as apparently HLA-restricted in a later analysis.

With respect to this clone: The target antigen is unknown.

Amplification used 60 Vbeta primers and 13 Jbeta primers. Assay: immunoSEQ multiplex PCR; the TCRdb copy retains only in-frame clones and omits some. This sample has under 150,000 clones, with around 66% found just once. Looked up from germline, CDR1 is DFQATT and CDR2 is SNEGSKA (reference sequence). The CDR3 length is 11 residues. V dropped 7 bases and J dropped 3 bases, with 9 bases sitting between them. The sequencing sample was made of PBMCs. The TCR originated in a man between 18 and 29 years old in good health and CMV-seropositive. J is TRBJ1-2 and V is TRBV20-1; weak D call: TRBD1 (5 bases). In nucleotides, the CDR3 is TGCAGTGGACAGATTGACTATGGCTACACCTTC. It codes for CSGQIDYGYTF.